The rows below give T cell receptor beta chains drawn from one sample of a study of T cells in Graves' hyperthyroidism and ophthalmopathy. TCRdb re-derived calls from the multiplex PCR reads in MiXCR, one entry per CDR3 protein. This table has 650,000 to 850,000 distinct CDR3 sequences, over 15% appearing once. Sequencing used blood. These receptors all come from a woman aged 50 to 60 with Graves' hyperthyroidism that later progressed to Graves' ophthalmopathy. The conserved cysteine and the conserved F or W are not part of the CDR3 here. Only some rows state a clone size, as once, few, many or a class for expanded clones.

size | V | CDR3
few | TRBV5-1 | ASSLESTLSYEQY
many | TRBV7-3 | ASSSHQGWAQYNEQF
- | TRBV7-9 | ATGGYT
- | TRBV29-1 | SVEDRNRNTGELF
- | TRBV30 | AGRAPEGTIY
many | TRBV7-6 | ASSLTGGLQETQY
few | TRBV6-1 | ASSKQGIEPQH
- | TRBV5-6 | ASSFTGSYGYNSPLH
many | TRBV7-6 | ASSPARGSGGYT
many | TRBV7-8 | ASSFRVRLEEQY
- | TRBV10-3 | AFRDSATNYGYT
- | TRBV7-3 | ASSLLADFRSPLH